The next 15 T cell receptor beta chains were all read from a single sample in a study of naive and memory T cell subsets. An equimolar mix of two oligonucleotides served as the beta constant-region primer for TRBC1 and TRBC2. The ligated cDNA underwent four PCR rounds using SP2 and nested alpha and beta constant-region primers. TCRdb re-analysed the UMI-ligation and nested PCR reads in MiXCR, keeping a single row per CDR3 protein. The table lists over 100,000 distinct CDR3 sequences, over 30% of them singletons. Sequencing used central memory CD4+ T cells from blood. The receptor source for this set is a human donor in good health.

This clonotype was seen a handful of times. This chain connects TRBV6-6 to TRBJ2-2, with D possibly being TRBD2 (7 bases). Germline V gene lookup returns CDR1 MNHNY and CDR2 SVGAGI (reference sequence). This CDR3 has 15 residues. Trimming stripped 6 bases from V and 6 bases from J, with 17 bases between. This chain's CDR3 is CASSQAGAGAGELFF. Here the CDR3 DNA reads TGTGCCAGCAGCCAAGCAGGGGCGGGGGCCGGGGAGCTGTTTTTT.

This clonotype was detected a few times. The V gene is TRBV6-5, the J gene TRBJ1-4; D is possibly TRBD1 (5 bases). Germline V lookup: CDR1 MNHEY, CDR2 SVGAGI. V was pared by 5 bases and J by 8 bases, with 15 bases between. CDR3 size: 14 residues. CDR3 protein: CASSLGADSEKLFF. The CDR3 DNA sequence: TGTGCCAGCAGTCTTGGGGCCGATAGCGAAAAACTGTTTTTT.

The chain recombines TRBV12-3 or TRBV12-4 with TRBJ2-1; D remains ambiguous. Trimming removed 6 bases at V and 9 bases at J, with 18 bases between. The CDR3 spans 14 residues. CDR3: CASSSVVGSGEQFF. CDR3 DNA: TGTGCCAGCAGCTCCGTCGTGGGTTCTGGTGAGCAGTTCTTC.

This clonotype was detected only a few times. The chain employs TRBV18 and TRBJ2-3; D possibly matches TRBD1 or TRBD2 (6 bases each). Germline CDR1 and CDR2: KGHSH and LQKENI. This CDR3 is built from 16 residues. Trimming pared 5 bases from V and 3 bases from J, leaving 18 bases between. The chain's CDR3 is CASSTPSGAQTDTQYF. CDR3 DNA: TGTGCCAGCTCAACCCCTTCGGGGGCTCAGACAGATACGCAGTATTTT.

The CDR3 DNA sequence: TGTGCCATCGAGCCTGACAGGGGCTATGGCTACACCTTC. Its translation: CAIEPDRGYGYTF. The chain recombines TRBV10-3 with TRBJ1-2, with 8 bases identical to TRBD1. The ends lost 8 bases at V and 4 bases at J; junction bases unmatched: 6. Germline V gives CDR1 ENHRY, CDR2 SYGVKD. The CDR3 runs to 13 residues.

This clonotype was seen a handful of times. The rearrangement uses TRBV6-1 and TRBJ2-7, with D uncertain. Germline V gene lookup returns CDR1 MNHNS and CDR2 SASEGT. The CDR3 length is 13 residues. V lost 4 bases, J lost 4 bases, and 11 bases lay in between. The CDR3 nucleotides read TGTGCCAGCAGTGTGTCAGTTGTGTACGAGCAGTACTTC. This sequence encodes CASSVSVVYEQYF.

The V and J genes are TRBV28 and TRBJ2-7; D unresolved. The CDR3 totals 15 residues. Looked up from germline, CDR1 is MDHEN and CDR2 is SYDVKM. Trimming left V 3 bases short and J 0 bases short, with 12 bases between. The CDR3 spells CASSFRSLSSYEQYF. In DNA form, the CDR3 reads TGTGCCAGCAGTTTCAGGTCTTTGAGCTCCTACGAGCAGTACTTC.

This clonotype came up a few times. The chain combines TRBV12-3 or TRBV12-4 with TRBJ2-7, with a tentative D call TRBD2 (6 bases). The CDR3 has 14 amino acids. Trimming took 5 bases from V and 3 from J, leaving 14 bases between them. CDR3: CASSPHGGYYEQYF. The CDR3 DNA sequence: TGTGCCAGCAGTCCCCATGGAGGGTACTACGAGCAGTACTTC.

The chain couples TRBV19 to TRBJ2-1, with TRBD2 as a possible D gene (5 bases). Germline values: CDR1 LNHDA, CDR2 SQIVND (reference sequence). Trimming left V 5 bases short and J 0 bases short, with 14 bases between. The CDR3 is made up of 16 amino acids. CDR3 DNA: TGTGCCAGTAGTGAATCTAGCAGAAGCTCCTACAATGAGCAGTTCTTC. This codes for CASSESSRSSYNEQFF.

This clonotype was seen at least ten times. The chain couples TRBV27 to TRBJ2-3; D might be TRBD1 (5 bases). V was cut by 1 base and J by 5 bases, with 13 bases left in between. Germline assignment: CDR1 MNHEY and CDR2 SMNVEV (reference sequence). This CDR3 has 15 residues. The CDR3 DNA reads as TGTGCCAGCAGTTTATATCAGGGCTGGTTAGATACGCAGTATTTT. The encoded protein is CASSLYQGWLDTQYF.

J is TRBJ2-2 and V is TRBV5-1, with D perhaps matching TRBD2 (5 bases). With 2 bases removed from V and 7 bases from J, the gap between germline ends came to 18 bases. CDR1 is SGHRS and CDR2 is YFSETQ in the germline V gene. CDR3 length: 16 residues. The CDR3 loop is CASSFLSGSDVGELFF. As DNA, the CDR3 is TGCGCCAGCAGCTTTCTCTCGGGGTCCGATGTCGGGGAGCTGTTTTTT.

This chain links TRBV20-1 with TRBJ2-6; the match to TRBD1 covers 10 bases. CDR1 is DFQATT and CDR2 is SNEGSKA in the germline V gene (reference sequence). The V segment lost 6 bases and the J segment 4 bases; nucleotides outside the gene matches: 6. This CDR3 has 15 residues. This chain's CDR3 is CSAKTGGYGANVLTF. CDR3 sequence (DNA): TGCAGTGCCAAGACAGGGGGCTACGGGGCCAACGTCCTGACTTTC.

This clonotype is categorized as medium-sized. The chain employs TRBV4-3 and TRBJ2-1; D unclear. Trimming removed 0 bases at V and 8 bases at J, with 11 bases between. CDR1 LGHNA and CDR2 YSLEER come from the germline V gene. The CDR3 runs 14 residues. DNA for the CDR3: TGCGCCAGCAGCCAAGAGGGTCGAAGCCATGAGCAGTTCTTC. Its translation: CASSQEGRSHEQFF.

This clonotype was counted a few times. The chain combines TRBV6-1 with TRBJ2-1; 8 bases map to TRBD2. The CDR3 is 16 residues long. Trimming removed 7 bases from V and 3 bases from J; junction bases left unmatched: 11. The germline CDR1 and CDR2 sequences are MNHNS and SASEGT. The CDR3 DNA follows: TGTGCCAGCATCGGGTTCCTCGGGACTAGCTACAATGAGCAGTTCTTC. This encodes CASIGFLGTSYNEQFF.

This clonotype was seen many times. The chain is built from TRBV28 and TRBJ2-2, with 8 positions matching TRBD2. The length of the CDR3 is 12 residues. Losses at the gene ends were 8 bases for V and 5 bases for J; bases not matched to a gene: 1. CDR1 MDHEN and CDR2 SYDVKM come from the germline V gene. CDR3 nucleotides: TGTGCCAGCCGGGGGGGAACCGGGGAGCTGTTTTTT. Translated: CASRGGTGELFF. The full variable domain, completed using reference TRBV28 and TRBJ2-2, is DVKVTQSSRYLVKRTGEKVFLECVQDMDHENMFWYRQDPGLGLRLIYFSYDVKMKEKGDIPEGYSVSREKKERFSLILESASTNQTSMYLCASRGGTGELFFGEGSRLTVL.